This T cell receptor (beta chain) was found in a study of regulatory T cells in long-lasting Graves disease. This clonotype was picked up many times. Germline-derived CDR1 and CDR2 are SGHVS and FNYEAQ. Between the trimmed V and J ends, which lost 1 base and 0 bases, there was a span of 9 bases. This CDR3 is built from 15 residues. Library construction for TCR beta used iRepertoire HTBI primers and Arm-PCR of CDR3 regions. Original methodology: Samples revealed approximately 60 TRBV and 14 TRBJ segments. In TCRdb, the multiplex PCR reads were re-called with MiXCR into one record per CDR3 protein. The V and J calls and clone size are TCRdb's, not the authors'. This table has under 450,000 distinct CDR3 sequences, approximately 12% appearing once. Time point indicated: newly diagnosed GD, antithyroid drugs for less than 3 months. After RNA was extracted from PBMCs, the TCR library was made from it. This same sample was also taken into another study, of T cells in Graves' hyperthyroidism and ophthalmopathy.

The chain uses TRBV7-6 and TRBJ1-1, with D possibly TRBD1 on 5 matching bases. This TCR was sampled from a woman in her late teens or twenties with Graves disease. Sample: peripheral blood mononuclear cells (PBMCs), taken at new diagnosis, from a patient treated with antithyroid drugs. This CDR3 is CASSLGLGLNTEAFF. The CDR3 coding sequence is TGTGCCAGCAGCTTAGGTTTGGGGCTGAACACTGAAGCTTTCTTT.